This record concerns one TCR beta chain sequence. The antigen remains undetermined. Every PCR was spiked with synthetic TCR analog templates. The protocol was immunoSEQ multiplex PCR, while the TCRdb copy is restricted to in-frame clones and leaves out a portion. The sample has about 45,000 clones, less than 95% seen once. These data come from a study of PD-L1 blockade in urothelial cancer. Study background: Patients went on atezolizumab in the mid-2010s, receiving 1,200 mg intravenously every 3 weeks.

Time point specified: peripheral blood 6 weeks after treatment start. Between 1 and 8 samples, pretreatment and on-treatment, were given by each patient. Per germline, CDR1 SQVTM and CDR2 ANQGSEA. Trimming took 4 bases from V and 4 from J, leaving 18 bases between them. The CDR3 sequence is 15 residues long. Overall study results and limits: A pretreatment blood TCR clonality that fell below the median predicted better progression-free and overall survival.

The chain is built from TRBV29-1 and TRBJ2-3; possibly TRBD2 for D (7 bases). The TCR sequence derives from a man aged 65 to 79 with urothelial cancer. The sample consisted of PBMCs, taken around atezolizumab (anti-PD-L1) treatment. The CDR3 is CSVAGAREGPDTQYF. The CDR3 DNA reads TGCAGCGTTGCGGGGGCAAGGGAGGGCCCAGATACGCAGTATTTT.